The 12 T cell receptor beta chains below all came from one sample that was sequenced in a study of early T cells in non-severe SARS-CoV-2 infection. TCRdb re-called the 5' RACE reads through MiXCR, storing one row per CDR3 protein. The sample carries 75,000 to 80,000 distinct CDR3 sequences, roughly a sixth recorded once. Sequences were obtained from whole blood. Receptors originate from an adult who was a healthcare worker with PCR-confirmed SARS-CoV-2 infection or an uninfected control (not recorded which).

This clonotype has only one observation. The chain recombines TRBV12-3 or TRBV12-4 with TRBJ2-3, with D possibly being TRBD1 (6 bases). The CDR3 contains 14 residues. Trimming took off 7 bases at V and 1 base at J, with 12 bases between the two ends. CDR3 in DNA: TGTGCCAGCAACGAGGGGGTGGGCACAGATACGCAGTATTTT. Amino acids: CASNEGVGTDTQYF.

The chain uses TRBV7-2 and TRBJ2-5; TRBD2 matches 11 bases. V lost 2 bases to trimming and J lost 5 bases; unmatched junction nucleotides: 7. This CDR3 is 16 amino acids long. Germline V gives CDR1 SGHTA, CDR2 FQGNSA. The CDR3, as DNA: TGTGCCAGCAGCTTATCCTGGACTAGCGGGTTTGAGACCCAGTACTTC. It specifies CASSLSWTSGFETQYF.

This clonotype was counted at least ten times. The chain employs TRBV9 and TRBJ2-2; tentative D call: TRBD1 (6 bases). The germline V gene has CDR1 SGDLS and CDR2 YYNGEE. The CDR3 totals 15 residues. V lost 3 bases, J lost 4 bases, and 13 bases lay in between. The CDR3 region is CASSATQGTTGELFF. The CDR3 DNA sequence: TGTGCCAGCAGCGCAACTCAGGGGACCACCGGGGAGCTGTTTTTT.

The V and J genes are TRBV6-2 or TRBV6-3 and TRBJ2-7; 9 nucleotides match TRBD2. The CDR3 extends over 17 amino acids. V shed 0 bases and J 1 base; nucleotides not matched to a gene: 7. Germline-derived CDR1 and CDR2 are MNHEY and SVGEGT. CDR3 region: CASSYSKAGGRSYEQYF. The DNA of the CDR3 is TGTGCCAGCAGTTACTCGAAAGCGGGGGGCCGTTCCTACGAGCAGTACTTC.

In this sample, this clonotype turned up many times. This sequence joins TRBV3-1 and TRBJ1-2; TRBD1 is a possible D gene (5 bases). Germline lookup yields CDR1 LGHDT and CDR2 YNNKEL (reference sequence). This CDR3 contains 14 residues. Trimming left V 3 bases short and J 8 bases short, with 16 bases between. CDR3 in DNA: TGTGCCAGCAGCCATACGACGGGTACAGGAGGCTACACCTTC. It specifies CASSHTTGTGGYTF.

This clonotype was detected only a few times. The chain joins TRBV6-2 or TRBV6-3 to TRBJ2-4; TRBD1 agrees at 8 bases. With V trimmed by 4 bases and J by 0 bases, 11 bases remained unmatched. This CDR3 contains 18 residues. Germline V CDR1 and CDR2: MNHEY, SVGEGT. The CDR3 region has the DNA TGTGCCAGCAGTTCCCTCGCTGGACAGGGCTTAGCCAAAAACATTCAGTACTTC. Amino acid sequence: CASSSLAGQGLAKNIQYF.

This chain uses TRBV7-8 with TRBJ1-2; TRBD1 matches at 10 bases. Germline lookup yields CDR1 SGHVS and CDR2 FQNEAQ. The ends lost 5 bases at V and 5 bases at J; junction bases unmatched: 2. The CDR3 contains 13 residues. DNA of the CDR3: TGTGCCAGCAGCCTGGGACAGGGGTATGGCTACACCTTC. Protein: CASSLGQGYGYTF.

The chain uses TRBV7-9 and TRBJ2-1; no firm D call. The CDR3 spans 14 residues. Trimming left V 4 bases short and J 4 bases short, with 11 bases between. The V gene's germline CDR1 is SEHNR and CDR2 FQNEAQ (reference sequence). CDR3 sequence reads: CASSSRPLYNEQFF. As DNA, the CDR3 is TGTGCCAGCAGCTCCCGGCCTTTATACAATGAGCAGTTCTTC.

This CDR3 is CSAPDYSDSGRGFYEQYF. CDR3 DNA: TGCAGTGCTCCAGACTATAGCGACTCAGGGCGGGGGTTTTACGAGCAGTACTTC. The chain is built from TRBV20-1 and TRBJ2-7; TRBD2 aligns across 7 bases. The CDR3 has 18 amino acids. Unmatched junction bases numbered 23, after V lost 5 bases and J lost 4 bases. CDR1 is DFQATT, CDR2 SNEGSKA, per germline (reference sequence).

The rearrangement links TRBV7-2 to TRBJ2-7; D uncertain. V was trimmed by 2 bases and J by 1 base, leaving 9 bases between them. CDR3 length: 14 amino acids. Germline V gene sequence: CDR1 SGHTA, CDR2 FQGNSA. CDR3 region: CASSLSSTSYEQYF. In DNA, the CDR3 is TGTGCCAGCAGCTTATCCTCGACTTCCTACGAGCAGTACTTC.

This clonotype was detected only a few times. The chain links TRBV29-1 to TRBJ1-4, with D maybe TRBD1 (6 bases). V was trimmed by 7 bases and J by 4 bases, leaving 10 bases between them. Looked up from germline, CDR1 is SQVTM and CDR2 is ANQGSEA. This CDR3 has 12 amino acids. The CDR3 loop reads CSAQGINEKLFF. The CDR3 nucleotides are TGCAGCGCTCAGGGGATTAATGAAAAACTGTTTTTT.

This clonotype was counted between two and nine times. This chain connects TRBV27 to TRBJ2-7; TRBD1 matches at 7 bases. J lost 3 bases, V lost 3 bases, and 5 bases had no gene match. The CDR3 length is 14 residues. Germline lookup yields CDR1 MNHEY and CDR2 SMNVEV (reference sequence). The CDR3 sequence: CASSLKGAYYEQYF. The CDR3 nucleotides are TGTGCCAGCAGTTTGAAGGGGGCATACTACGAGCAGTACTTC.